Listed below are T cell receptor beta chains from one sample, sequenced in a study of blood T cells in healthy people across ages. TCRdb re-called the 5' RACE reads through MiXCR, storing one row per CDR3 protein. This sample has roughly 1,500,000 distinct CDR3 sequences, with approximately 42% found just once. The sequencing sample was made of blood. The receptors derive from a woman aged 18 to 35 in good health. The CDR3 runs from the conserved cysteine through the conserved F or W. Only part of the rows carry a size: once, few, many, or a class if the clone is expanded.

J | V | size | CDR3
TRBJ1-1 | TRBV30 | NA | CAWGDGWNTEAFF
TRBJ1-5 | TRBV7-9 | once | CSSSFSDQPQHF
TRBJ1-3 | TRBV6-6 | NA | CASSYLFLLVNTIYF
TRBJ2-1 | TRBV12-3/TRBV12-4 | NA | CASSFWAGRTYNEQFF
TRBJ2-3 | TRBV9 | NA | CASSSWGGGTDTQYF
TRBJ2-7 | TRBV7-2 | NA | CASSLERTPYEQYF
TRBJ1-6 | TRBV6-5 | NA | CASSYFPVGDSYNSPLHF
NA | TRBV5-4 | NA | CASSSTGGDPYEQYF
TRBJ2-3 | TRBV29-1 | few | CSLRTGVTDTQYF
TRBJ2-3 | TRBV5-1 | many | CASSLAAKGDTQYF
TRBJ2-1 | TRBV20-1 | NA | CSARDSLTSGIYNEQFF
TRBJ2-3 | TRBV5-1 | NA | CASSSGQAKDTQYF
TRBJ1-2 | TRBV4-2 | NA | CASSQDLGTGTGYTF
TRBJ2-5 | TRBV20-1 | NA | CSARDSRNQETQYF
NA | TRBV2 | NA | CASSDESDTLNQETQFF
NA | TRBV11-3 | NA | CASCGAECEQYF